This T cell receptor (beta chain) is drawn from a study of T cell changes during pregnancy in multiple sclerosis. The CDR3 has 16 amino acids. V gave up 0 bases and J gave up 6 bases, with 13 bases separating them. CDR1 SGHRS and CDR2 YFSETQ come from the germline V gene. Data came from immunoSEQ multiplex PCR; TCRdb stores just in-frame clones and leaves some out. The data hold tens of thousands of clones, with around four fifths observed a single time. V gene TRBV5-1 combines with J gene TRBJ1-6; the D gene is possibly TRBD1 (5 bases). The sample here was CD8+ T cells from peripheral blood mononuclear cells, taken in the first trimester of pregnancy. The clonotype was recovered from a female donor in good health, enrolled as a control in a pregnancy study. CDR3 in DNA: TGCGCCAGCAGCTTGGGCAAGGGCGGGACTAATTCACCCCTCCACTTT. Translation gives CASSLGKGGTNSPLHF.